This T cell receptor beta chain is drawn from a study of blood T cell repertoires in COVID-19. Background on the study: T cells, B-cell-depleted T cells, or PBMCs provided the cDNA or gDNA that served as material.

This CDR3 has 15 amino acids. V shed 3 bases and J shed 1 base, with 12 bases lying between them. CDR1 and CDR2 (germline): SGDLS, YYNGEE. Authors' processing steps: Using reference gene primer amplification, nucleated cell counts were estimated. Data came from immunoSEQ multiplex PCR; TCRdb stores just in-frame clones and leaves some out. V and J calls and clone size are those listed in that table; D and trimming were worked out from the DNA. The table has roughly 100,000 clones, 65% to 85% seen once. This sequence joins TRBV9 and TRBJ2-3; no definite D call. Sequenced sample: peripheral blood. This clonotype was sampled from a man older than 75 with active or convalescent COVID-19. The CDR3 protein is CASSAYPSGTDTQYF. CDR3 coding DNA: TGTGCCAGCAGCGCCTACCCTTCCGGCACAGATACGCAGTATTTT.